The rows below give T cell receptor beta chains drawn from one sample of a study of cytomegalovirus exposure and HLA in healthy donors. Data came from immunoSEQ multiplex PCR; TCRdb stores just in-frame clones and leaves some out. The sample lists 150,000 to 200,000 clones; 80% were seen once. The material sequenced was PBMCs. The receptor source for this set is a man between 18 and 29 years old in good health and CMV-seropositive. The CDR3 runs from the conserved cysteine through the conserved F or W. Fields, in order: J gene, clone size, V gene, D gene, CDR3 protein, CDR3 DNA. The D gene is left open where the match is weak. Rows give clone size only sometimes, using once, few, many, or a class for an expanded clone.

j_call: TRBJ2-1; clone_size: NA; v_call: TRBV7-2; d_call: NA; cdr3_aa: CASSSQWGPGNEQFF; cdr3_nt: TGTGCCAGCAGCTCTCAGTGGGGGCCGGGGAATGAGCAGTTCTTC
j_call: TRBJ1-1; clone_size: NA; v_call: TRBV27; d_call: NA; cdr3_aa: CASSLLTGDTEAFF; cdr3_nt: TGTGCCAGCAGTTTACTGACAGGAGACACTGAAGCTTTCTTT
j_call: TRBJ1-5; clone_size: NA; v_call: TRBV27; d_call: TRBD1; cdr3_aa: CASIGQGQNQPQHF; cdr3_nt: TGTGCCAGCATCGGACAGGGACAAAATCAGCCCCAGCATTTT
j_call: TRBJ2-5; clone_size: few; v_call: TRBV10-1; d_call: NA; cdr3_aa: CASSVALGRGATQYF; cdr3_nt: TGCGCCAGCAGTGTAGCCCTGGGCAGGGGAGCGACCCAGTACTTC
j_call: TRBJ1-3; clone_size: once; v_call: TRBV6-6; d_call: NA; cdr3_aa: CASSYGQNSGNTIYF; cdr3_nt: TGTGCCAGCAGTTACGGCCAGAACTCTGGAAACACCATATATTTT
j_call: TRBJ1-5; clone_size: NA; v_call: TRBV28; d_call: TRBD1; cdr3_aa: CASSRTGQIQPQHF; cdr3_nt: TGTGCCAGCAGTCGGACAGGGCAGATTCAGCCCCAGCATTTT
j_call: TRBJ2-1; clone_size: NA; v_call: TRBV5-8; d_call: TRBD1; cdr3_aa: CASSRTTGVNEQFF; cdr3_nt: TGTGCCAGCAGCCGGACGACAGGGGTCAATGAGCAGTTCTTC
j_call: TRBJ2-1; clone_size: few; v_call: TRBV28; d_call: NA; cdr3_aa: CASRAPQGEGGNEQFF; cdr3_nt: TGTGCCAGCAGGGCGCCGCAGGGCGAAGGAGGGAATGAGCAGTTCTTC
j_call: TRBJ1-2; clone_size: NA; v_call: TRBV5-4; d_call: NA; cdr3_aa: CASSGGASKGNYGYTF; cdr3_nt: TGTGCCAGCAGCGGCGGGGCCTCAAAAGGGAACTATGGTTACACCTTC
j_call: TRBJ1-2; clone_size: once; v_call: TRBV6-6; d_call: TRBD1; cdr3_aa: CASSSLGTGYGYTF; cdr3_nt: TGTGCCAGCAGTTCCCTCGGGACAGGATATGGCTACACCTTC
j_call: TRBJ1-1; clone_size: once; v_call: TRBV19; d_call: NA; cdr3_aa: CASSIQGMNTEAFF; cdr3_nt: TGTGCCAGTAGTATCCAGGGGATGAACACTGAAGCTTTCTTT
j_call: TRBJ2-1; clone_size: NA; v_call: TRBV28; d_call: TRBD2; cdr3_aa: CASTISGNSYNEQFF; cdr3_nt: TGTGCCAGCACCATTAGCGGGAACTCCTACAATGAGCAGTTCTTC
j_call: TRBJ2-7; clone_size: NA; v_call: TRBV5-4; d_call: NA; cdr3_aa: CASSSGNRGGRQYEQYF; cdr3_nt: TGTGCCAGCAGCTCCGGCAACAGGGGGGGGCGTCAATACGAGCAGTACTTC
j_call: TRBJ1-2; clone_size: NA; v_call: TRBV6-5; d_call: TRBD1; cdr3_aa: CASRRDRGAGYTF; cdr3_nt: TGTGCCAGCAGGCGCGACAGGGGGGCTGGCTACACCTTC
j_call: TRBJ2-7; clone_size: NA; v_call: TRBV25-1; d_call: NA; cdr3_aa: CASSEWQGGNDEQYF; cdr3_nt: TGTGCCAGCAGTGAATGGCAGGGTGGAAATGACGAGCAGTACTTC
j_call: TRBJ2-7; clone_size: NA; v_call: TRBV6-5; d_call: TRBD1; cdr3_aa: CASSQPGQIYEQYF; cdr3_nt: TGTGCCAGCAGTCAGCCGGGACAGATCTACGAGCAGTACTTC
j_call: TRBJ1-1; clone_size: NA; v_call: TRBV6-5; d_call: NA; cdr3_aa: CASSSRSRGNTEAFF; cdr3_nt: TGTGCCAGCAGTTCGAGGTCCCGGGGGAACACTGAAGCTTTCTTT
j_call: TRBJ1-2; clone_size: NA; v_call: TRBV5-4; d_call: TRBD1; cdr3_aa: CASRPGTGVPGYPF; cdr3_nt: TGTGCCAGCAGACCCGGGACAGGGGTTCCTGGCTACCCCTTC
j_call: TRBJ2-1; clone_size: few; v_call: TRBV19; d_call: NA; cdr3_aa: CASSISGYYNEQFF; cdr3_nt: TGTGCCAGTAGTATCAGCGGGTACTACAATGAGCAGTTCTTC
j_call: TRBJ1-1; clone_size: NA; v_call: TRBV25-1; d_call: NA; cdr3_aa: CASSGADRLEAFF; cdr3_nt: TGTGCCAGCAGTGGGGCTGACCGATTGGAAGCTTTCTTT